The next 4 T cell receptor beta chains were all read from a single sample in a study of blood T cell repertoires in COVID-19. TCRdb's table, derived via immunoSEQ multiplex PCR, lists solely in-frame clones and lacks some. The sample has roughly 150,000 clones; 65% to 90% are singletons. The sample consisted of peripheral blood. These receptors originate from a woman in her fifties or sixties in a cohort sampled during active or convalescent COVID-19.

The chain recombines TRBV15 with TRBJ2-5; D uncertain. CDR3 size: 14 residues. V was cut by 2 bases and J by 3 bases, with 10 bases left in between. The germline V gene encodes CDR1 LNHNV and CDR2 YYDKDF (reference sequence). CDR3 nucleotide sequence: TGTGCCACCAGCAGATACAATCGGGAAGAGACCCAGTACTTC. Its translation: CATSRYNREETQYF.

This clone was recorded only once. The CDR3 coding sequence is TGCAGCGTTGAACCGACCTACAGCATCCCAGATACGCAGTATTTT. This gives the protein CSVEPTYSIPDTQYF. The J gene is TRBJ2-3, the V gene TRBV29-1; D is uncertain. V was trimmed by 2 bases and J by 4 bases, leaving 16 bases between them. This CDR3 is built from 15 residues. In germline, CDR1 is SQVTM, CDR2 ANQGSEA.

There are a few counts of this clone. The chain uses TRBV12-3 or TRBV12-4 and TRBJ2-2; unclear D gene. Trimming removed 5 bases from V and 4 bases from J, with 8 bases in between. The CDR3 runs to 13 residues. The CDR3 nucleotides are TGTGCCAGCAGTCCTACTGGCACCGGGGAGCTGTTTTTT. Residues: CASSPTGTGELFF.

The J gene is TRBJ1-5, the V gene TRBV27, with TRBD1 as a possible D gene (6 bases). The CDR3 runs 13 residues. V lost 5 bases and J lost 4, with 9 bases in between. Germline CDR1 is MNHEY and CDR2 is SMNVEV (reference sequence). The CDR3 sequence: CASSLDRNQPQHF. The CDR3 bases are TGTGCCAGCAGTCTGGACAGAAATCAGCCCCAGCATTTT.